This T cell receptor (beta chain) stems from a study of control samples from healthy donors and cancer patients. The CDR3 consists of 11 residues. Germline values: CDR1 SGHTS, CDR2 YDEGEE. V was trimmed by 8 bases and J by 6 bases, leaving 12 bases between them. Some clones are missing from TCRdb's copy, which holds only in-frame ones; the method was immunoSEQ multiplex PCR. The listing records 150,000 to 200,000 clones. Sequencing was done on a sample of blood. The rearrangement links TRBV5-8 to TRBJ2-7; unclear D gene. The sequence derives from a woman between 25 and 40 years old in good health. The CDR3 DNA follows: TGTGCCAGTGCCGGGTCTATCGAGCAGTACTTC. This encodes CASAGSIEQYF.